These 23 T cell receptor beta chains were sequenced from one sample in a study of blood T cell repertoires in COVID-19. Sequenced by immunoSEQ multiplex PCR; TCRdb stores in-frame clones only, minus some. The table shows fewer than 350,000 clones, with roughly 89% occurring only once. Sequences were obtained from PBMCs or T cells enriched from blood (not recorded which). The receptor set was obtained from a woman aged 18-30 years with acute COVID-19.

J is TRBJ2-1 and V is TRBV5-8; maybe TRBD2 (6 bases). The CDR3 contains 15 residues. Trimming stripped 0 bases from V and 0 bases from J, with 7 bases between. Germline lookup yields CDR1 SGHTS and CDR2 YDEGEE. The CDR3 region has the DNA TGTGCCAGCAGCTTGGGCGGGGACTCCTACAATGAGCAGTTCTTC. As protein: CASSLGGDSYNEQFF.

V and J are TRBV5-1 and TRBJ2-1; 9 nucleotides line up with TRBD1. Germline values: CDR1 SGHRS, CDR2 YFSETQ. This CDR3 is 14 amino acids long. Germline trimming cut 4 bases from V and 9 bases from J; bases unmatched to any gene: 8. The CDR3, as DNA: TGCGCCAGCAGCCACGGGACAGGGTCGGGTGAGCAGTTCTTC. Residues: CASSHGTGSGEQFF.

The chain carries TRBV28 and TRBJ1-1; the match to TRBD1 covers 12 bases. Per the germline V gene, CDR1 is MDHEN and CDR2 is SYDVKM. Trimming cost V 6 bases and J 7 bases; bases outside gene matches: 9. There are 15 residues in the CDR3. CDR3 sequence reads: CASSSLGTGGLEAFF. The CDR3 nucleotides are TGTGCCAGCAGCTCGCTCGGGACAGGGGGCCTTGAAGCTTTCTTT.

The chain carries TRBV24-1 and TRBJ2-3; 8 bases line up with TRBD2. Germline assignment: CDR1 KGHDR and CDR2 SFDVKD. This CDR3 is built from 14 residues. Unmatched junction bases numbered 2, after V lost 4 bases and J lost 3 bases. The chain's CDR3 is CATSEAGETDTQYF. DNA for the CDR3: TGTGCCACCAGTGAAGCGGGAGAGACAGATACGCAGTATTTT.

The chain couples TRBV2 to TRBJ2-2; D not resolved. Trimming removed 7 bases from V and 1 base from J, with 4 bases in between. Looked up from germline, CDR1 is SNHLY and CDR2 is FYNNEI. The CDR3 spans 12 residues. The CDR3 DNA reads TGTGCCAGCACCATGAACACCGGGGAGCTGTTTTTT. Translated: CASTMNTGELFF.

This clone has just a few counts. The chain employs TRBV5-1 and TRBJ2-5, with TRBD2 matching over 7 bases. The V and J ends lost 6 bases and 5 bases, in that order; junction bases with no gene match: 13. The CDR3 covers 15 residues. Germline V lookup: CDR1 SGHRS, CDR2 YFSETQ. In DNA form, the CDR3 reads TGCGCCAGCAAGTGGGAGGCGGGAGTTCGGGAGACCCAGTACTTC. Translated: CASKWEAGVRETQYF.

The gene calls are TRBV5-1 and TRBJ2-2, with D perhaps matching TRBD1 (5 bases). Between the trimmed V and J ends, which lost 0 bases and 6 bases, there was a span of 9 bases. The CDR3 totals 14 residues. Germline loops: CDR1 SGHRS, CDR2 YFSETQ. As DNA, the CDR3 is TGCGCCAGCAGCTTGGATGGGGCCGCCGGGGAGCTGTTTTTT. Its protein product is CASSLDGAAGELFF.

A remark on this clone: Distinct nucleotide sequences in the sample also encode this CDR3. The CDR3 is CASSPSGRAYNEQFF. The DNA for the CDR3 is TGTGCCAGCAGCCCTAGCGGGAGGGCCTACAATGAGCAGTTCTTC. The V gene is TRBV14, the J gene TRBJ2-1; 12 nucleotides agree with TRBD2. This CDR3 region has 15 residues. Trimming took 4 bases from V and 2 from J; bases not matched to a gene: 0. CDR1 and CDR2 (germline): SGHDN, FVKESK.

CDR3 amino acids: CASKPTGTGNTIYF. The CDR3 region has the DNA TGTGCCAGCAAACCGACAGGGACTGGAAACACCATATATTTT. J is TRBJ1-3 and V is TRBV6-5, with 7 bases identical to TRBD1. Germline V lookup: CDR1 MNHEY, CDR2 SVGAGI. J gave up 2 bases and V 7 bases, and 5 bases lay outside the gene matches. There are 14 residues in the CDR3.

The genes are TRBV12-3 or TRBV12-4 and TRBJ1-2; D may be TRBD1 (5 bases). The CDR3 consists of 13 residues. V dropped 6 bases and J dropped 1 base, with 9 bases sitting between them. The CDR3 DNA follows: TGTGCCAGCAGCCGAGACAGTAACTATGGCTACACCTTC. Translated: CASSRDSNYGYTF.

The chain is built from TRBV5-4 and TRBJ2-5, with TRBD2 identical over 11 bases. Germline CDR1 SGHNT, CDR2 YYREEE (reference sequence). This CDR3 region has 16 residues. The V gene end was trimmed by 2 bases and the J gene end by 1 base; junction bases not matched to a gene: 4. The CDR3 coding sequence is TGTGCCAGCAGCTTAGGTAGCGGGAGGGCCCAAGAGACCCAGTACTTC. Translation: CASSLGSGRAQETQYF. The full variable domain, in which reference TRBV5-4 and TRBJ2-5 provide the parts outside the CDR3, is ETGVTQSPTHLIKTRGQQVTLRCSSQSGHNTVSWYQQALGQGPQFIFQYYREEENGRGNFPPRFSGLQFPNYSSELNVNALELDDSALYLCASSLGSGRAQETQYFGPGTRLLVL.

The chain employs TRBV10-3 and TRBJ2-3; 8 bases match TRBD1. The germline CDR1 and CDR2 sequences are ENHRY and SYGVKD. V lost 5 bases, J lost 4 bases, and 17 bases stayed unmatched. The CDR3 length is 18 residues. The CDR3 reads CAISSAPGQASGADTQYF. In DNA, the CDR3 is TGTGCCATCAGTAGTGCCCCGGGACAGGCGTCGGGCGCAGATACGCAGTATTTT.

The V call is TRBV3-1 (or the pseudogene TRBV3-2), the J call TRBJ2-7; TRBD2 aligns across 7 bases. V lost 6 bases, J lost 4 bases, and 9 bases stayed unmatched. In germline, CDR1 is LGHDT, CDR2 YNNKEL (reference sequence). The CDR3 extends over 14 amino acids. Here the CDR3 reads CASRPSSGFYEQYF. CDR3 in DNA: TGTGCCAGCAGACCGTCTAGCGGCTTTTACGAGCAGTACTTC.

Here the CDR3 DNA reads TGCAGCGTGACCGTGGCGCCCCCCGGGGATACGCAGTATTTT. This encodes CSVTVAPPGDTQYF. V gene TRBV29-1 combines with J gene TRBJ2-3; D gene uncertain. Germline assignment: CDR1 SQVTM and CDR2 ANQGSEA. The V end lost 6 bases, the J end lost 6 bases, and 19 bases lay between the germline ends. This CDR3 is 14 amino acids long.

V gene TRBV3-1 (or the pseudogene TRBV3-2) combines with J gene TRBJ2-1; TRBD1 might be the D (6 bases). The CDR3 totals 14 residues. The V gene's germline CDR1 is LGHDT and CDR2 YNNKEL (reference sequence). The ends were cut back, 1 base at V and 9 bases at J, with 13 bases in the middle. CDR3 nucleotides: TGTGCCAGCAGCCAAGTAACAGGGAAAGGTGAGCAGTTCTTC. Translation: CASSQVTGKGEQFF.

This clone was recorded once. The chain uses TRBV20-1 and TRBJ1-1; D is unclear. CDR1 is DFQATT, CDR2 SNEGSKA, per germline (reference sequence). This CDR3 contains 11 residues. CDR3 loop: CRVSGDTEAFF. The CDR3 DNA follows: TGCAGGGTATCGGGTGACACTGAAGCTTTCTTT.

V usage is TRBV28 and J usage is TRBJ2-1, with 11 bases aligning to TRBD1. Germline V gene lookup returns CDR1 MDHEN and CDR2 SYDVKM. CDR3 length: 16 amino acids. J gave up 3 bases and V 3 bases, and 4 bases lay outside the gene matches. CDR3 sequence: CASSFSGTGGYNEQFF. In nucleotides, the CDR3 is TGTGCCAGCAGTTTCTCCGGGACAGGGGGCTACAATGAGCAGTTCTTC. The full variable domain, completed using reference TRBV28 and TRBJ2-1, is DVKVTQSSRYLVKRTGEKVFLECVQDMDHENMFWYRQDPGLGLRLIYFSYDVKMKEKGDIPEGYSVSREKKERFSLILESASTNQTSMYLCASSFSGTGGYNEQFFGPGTRLTVL.

Concerning this clone itself: Other DNA sequences of this sample code for an identical CDR3. CDR3: CASSLPSGGYNEQFF. The CDR3 region has the DNA TGCGCCAGCAGCTTGCCTAGCGGAGGATACAATGAGCAGTTCTTC. This chain uses TRBV5-1 with TRBJ2-1; TRBD2 matches 7 bases. J was trimmed by 4 bases and V by 1 base; bases with no gene match: 5. Germline CDR1 SGHRS, CDR2 YFSETQ. The CDR3 runs to 15 residues.

The rearrangement joins TRBV11-2 to TRBJ1-5, with TRBD1 as a possible D gene (6 bases). CDR1 and CDR2 from the germline V gene are SGHAT and FQNNGV. V lost 2 bases, J lost 5 bases, and 19 bases lay in between. This CDR3 spans 17 amino acids. The CDR3 region has the DNA TGTGCCAGCAGCTTAAAAAACAGGGCCGGTCGGTATCAGCCCCAGCATTTT. Protein product: CASSLKNRAGRYQPQHF.

This clone has only one observation. CDR3 region: CASSRLVGRGGTEAFF. CDR3 in DNA: TGCGCCAGCAGCCGATTAGTTGGCAGGGGTGGCACTGAAGCTTTCTTT. The rearrangement links TRBV4-1 to TRBJ1-1; TRBD1 might be the D (6 bases). V lost 4 bases and J lost 4, with 19 bases in between. CDR3 length: 16 amino acids. CDR1 MGHRA and CDR2 YSYEKL come from the germline V gene.

This rearrangement joins TRBV19 to TRBJ1-5; D possibly corresponds to TRBD1 (6 bases). Trimming removed 1 base at V and 0 bases at J, with 22 bases between. This CDR3 has 20 residues. Germline V gene data show CDR1 as LNHDA and CDR2 as SQIVND (reference sequence). The CDR3 DNA reads as TGTGCCAGTAGTATAGGCCGCACAGGGAAGGGCCCCTATAGCAATCAGCCCCAGCATTTT. This translates into CASSIGRTGKGPYSNQPQHF.

This rearrangement joins TRBV6-2 or TRBV6-3 to TRBJ2-3; no clear D gene. Germline V gives CDR1 MNHEY, CDR2 SVGEGT. This CDR3 region has 16 residues. Trimming stripped 2 bases from V and 2 bases from J, with 14 bases between. As DNA, the CDR3 is TGTGCCAGCAGTTACGCCCGGGTTGACCTCACAGATACGCAGTATTTT. Translated, it gives CASSYARVDLTDTQYF.

This clone was seen only once. Written as DNA, the CDR3 is TGTGCCAGCAGCCGTGGACAGGGCAAATACACCGGGGAGCTGTTTTTT. Residues: CASSRGQGKYTGELFF. This chain links TRBV3-1 (or the pseudogene TRBV3-2) with TRBJ2-2, with 8 bases lining up with TRBD1. The junction had 7 bases not matched to a gene; V was cut back by 4 bases and J by 3 bases. The CDR3 totals 16 residues. Germline lookup yields CDR1 LGHDT and CDR2 YNNKEL (reference sequence).